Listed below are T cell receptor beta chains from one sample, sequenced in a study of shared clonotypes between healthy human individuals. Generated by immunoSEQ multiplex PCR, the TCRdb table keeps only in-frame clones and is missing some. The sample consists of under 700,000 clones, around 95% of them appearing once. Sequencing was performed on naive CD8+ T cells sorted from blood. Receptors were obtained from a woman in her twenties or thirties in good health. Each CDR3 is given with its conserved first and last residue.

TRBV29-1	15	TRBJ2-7	CSVELPEREFHEQYF
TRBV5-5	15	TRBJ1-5	CASSLDDWGQQPQHF
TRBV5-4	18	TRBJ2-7	CASSHREASRTGSYEQYF
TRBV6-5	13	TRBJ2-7	CASSPDPRHEQYF
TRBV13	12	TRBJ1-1	CASVTGNTEAFF
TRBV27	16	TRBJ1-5	CASSLGAGSYNQPQHF
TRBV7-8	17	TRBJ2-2	CASSLALIAANTGELFF
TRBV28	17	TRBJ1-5	CASSPFWGPNSNQPQHF
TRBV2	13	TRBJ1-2	CASMAGGDGGYTF
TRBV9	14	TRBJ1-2	CASSGISGIYGYTF
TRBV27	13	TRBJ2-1	CASRLAGVGEQFF
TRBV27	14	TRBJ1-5	CASSFSGGHQPQHF
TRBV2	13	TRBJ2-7	CASSPEGHNEQYF
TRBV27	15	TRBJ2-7	CASSLGAGTTHEQYF
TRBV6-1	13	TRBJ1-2	CASSELPLGGYTF
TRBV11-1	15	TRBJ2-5	CASSLGVGQQETQYF
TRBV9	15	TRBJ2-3	CASSPEGQSTDTQYF
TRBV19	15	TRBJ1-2	CASSPQGAVVYGYTF
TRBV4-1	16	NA	CASSRIWLAGEGEQYF
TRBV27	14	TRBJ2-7	CASSWSGASSEQYF
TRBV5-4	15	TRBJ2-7	CASSLEREKAYEQYF
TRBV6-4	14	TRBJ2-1	CASSEFPGQGPKFF
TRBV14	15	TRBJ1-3	CASSQDLVSGNTIYF
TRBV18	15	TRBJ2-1	CASSPSGEVYNEQFF
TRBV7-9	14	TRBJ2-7	CASSLSYRDQEQYF
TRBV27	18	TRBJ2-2	CASSLLPSGRGPTGELFF